Following are 32 T cell receptor beta chains from one sample sequenced in a study of T cells after yellow fever vaccination. TCRdb re-called the 5' RACE reads with MiXCR, one entry per CDR3 protein. Found here are more than 110,000 distinct CDR3 sequences, approximately 6.6% of them singletons; the top ten hold approximately 0.61%. Sequenced here: CD4+ T cells sorted from PBMCs, sampled 10 days after the yellow fever booster vaccination. The receptors here all came from a man aged 25-45 years who received the YFV17D yellow fever vaccine.

This clonotype occurred many times. J is TRBJ2-1 and V is TRBV7-2; tentatively, D is TRBD1 (6 bases). CDR1 is SGHTA and CDR2 is FQGNSA in the germline V gene. This CDR3 comprises 15 residues. V dropped 5 bases and J dropped 0 bases, with 11 bases sitting between them. The CDR3 region has the DNA TGTGCCAGCAGCGACCAGGGGCCCTCCTACAATGAGCAGTTCTTC. It yields the protein CASSDQGPSYNEQFF.

The chain carries TRBV7-2 and TRBJ1-5; no firm D call. Germline lookup yields CDR1 SGHTA and CDR2 FQGNSA. V shed 3 bases and J shed 0 bases, with 9 bases lying between them. The CDR3 runs 15 residues. The CDR3 reads CASSFYAYSNQPQHF. The CDR3 DNA is TGTGCCAGCAGCTTTTATGCTTATAGCAATCAGCCCCAGCATTTT.

This clonotype has a count of ten or more. V usage is TRBV29-1 and J usage is TRBJ1-1; weak D call: TRBD1 (6 bases). This CDR3 contains 13 residues. The germline CDR1 and CDR2 sequences are SQVTM and ANQGSEA. Deletions cut 0 bases from V and 11 bases from J, with 16 bases between. The CDR3 sequence: CSVEDLDGTRAFF. In DNA, the CDR3 is TGCAGCGTTGAAGATTTGGACGGGACACGGGCTTTCTTT.

This clonotype was seen ten or more times. The gene calls are TRBV5-1 and TRBJ2-1; D gene uncertain. The CDR3 contains 15 residues. Germline assignment: CDR1 SGHRS and CDR2 YFSETQ. V lost 1 base and J lost 0, with 8 bases in between. The CDR3 DNA reads TGCGCCAGCAGCTTGCAGTGGAGCTCCTACAATGAGCAGTTCTTC. It translates to CASSLQWSSYNEQFF.

Many counts were recorded for this clonotype. The chain joins TRBV9 to TRBJ2-1, with D unclear. Germline CDR1 SGDLS, CDR2 YYNGEE. The CDR3 spans 15 residues. Trimming shortened V by 1 base and J by 0 bases, and 8 bases separated the two germline ends. The CDR3 bases are TGTGCCAGCAGCGTAATGTCTAGCTCCTACAATGAGCAGTTCTTC. It translates to CASSVMSSSYNEQFF.

This clonotype was seen at least ten times. The chain combines TRBV24-1 with TRBJ2-2; 10 nucleotides align to TRBD2. V lost 10 bases and J lost 9; bases outside the gene matches: 7. The CDR3 is 13 amino acids. CDR1 and CDR2 from the germline V gene are KGHDR and SFDVKD. The CDR3 DNA reads TGTGCCACAGGCGGGACTAGCGACCGGGAGCTGTTTTTT. This translates into CATGGTSDRELFF.

This clonotype was observed at least ten times. The CDR3 region is CAWSGVGYEQYF. CDR3 nucleotides: TGTGCCTGGAGTGGGGTGGGGTACGAGCAGTACTTC. The J gene is TRBJ2-7, the V gene TRBV30; D is undetermined. CDR1 is GTSNPN, CDR2 SVGIG, per germline (reference sequence). The CDR3 loop spans 12 amino acids. Trimming shortened V by 1 base and J by 4 bases, and 8 bases separated the two germline ends.

This clonotype was seen at least ten times. The chain joins TRBV20-1 to TRBJ2-3; D is undetermined. V lost 6 bases to trimming and J lost 0 bases, with 10 bases between them. The CDR3 is made up of 13 amino acids. Germline CDR1 and CDR2: DFQATT and SNEGSKA (reference sequence). The CDR3 loop reads CSAALTSTDTQYF. The CDR3 bases are TGCAGTGCCGCCCTTACTAGCACAGATACGCAGTATTTT.

This clonotype was seen at least ten times. This rearrangement joins TRBV29-1 to TRBJ2-2; possibly TRBD1 for D (6 bases). This CDR3 comprises 15 residues. V gave up 3 bases and J gave up 8 bases, with 19 bases separating them. Per the germline V gene, CDR1 is SQVTM and CDR2 is ANQGSEA. This CDR3 reads CSVDFQGLELGELFF. CDR3 coding DNA: TGCAGCGTTGACTTTCAGGGGCTGGAATTGGGGGAGCTGTTTTTT.

Comments on this clonotype: One end of the junction varies from germline; a read error may be responsible. This chain joins TRBV5-1 and TRBJ2-5; D is undetermined. This CDR3 has 14 amino acids. Per germline, CDR1 SGHRS and CDR2 YFSETQ. CDR3 sequence (DNA): TGCGCCAGCAGCCTGAGGCCAGGCGTCGAGACCCACTACTTC. This codes for CASSLRPGVETHYF.

This clonotype has a handful of counts. The chain is built from TRBV20-1 and TRBJ2-7, with TRBD1 as a possible D gene (5 bases). The CDR3 sequence is 12 residues long. Germline values: CDR1 DFQATT, CDR2 SNEGSKA (reference sequence). The V and J ends lost 6 bases and 4 bases respectively, with 13 bases between them. Here the CDR3 reads CSAPLTVYEQYF. As DNA, the CDR3 is TGCAGTGCCCCCTTGACAGTTTACGAGCAGTACTTC.

This clonotype appeared once. Given a much more abundant clone one base away, this may be a read error. This chain connects TRBV7-2 to TRBJ2-1, with D possibly matching TRBD1 (6 bases). CDR1 SGHTA and CDR2 FQGNSA come from the germline V gene. The CDR3 is 15 amino acids. The CDR3 region is CASSLDHRVYNEQSF. In DNA form, the CDR3 reads TGTGCCAGCAGCTTAGACCACAGGGTCTACAATGAGCAGTCCTTC.

This clonotype was observed at least ten times. The chain links TRBV19 to TRBJ2-5, with TRBD1 matching 7 bases. The J segment lost 1 base and the V segment lost 8 bases, leaving 4 bases of the junction unmatched. CDR1 LNHDA and CDR2 SQIVND come from the germline V gene (reference sequence). CDR3 length: 13 residues. CDR3 loop: CASGDRAQETQYF. In DNA form, the CDR3 reads TGTGCCAGTGGTGACAGGGCCCAAGAGACCCAGTACTTC.

The sample holds many counts of this clonotype. The gene calls are TRBV5-1 and TRBJ2-5, with D unresolved. V was trimmed by 10 bases and J by 0 bases, leaving 7 bases between them. Germline values: CDR1 SGHRS, CDR2 YFSETQ. The CDR3 consists of 11 residues. CDR3 amino acids: CASWDQETQYF. CDR3 nucleotides: TGCGCCTCATGGGACCAAGAGACCCAGTACTTC.

This clonotype appeared many times. The rearrangement joins TRBV5-1 to TRBJ2-1; weak D call: TRBD1 (6 bases). CDR1 and CDR2 (germline): SGHRS, YFSETQ. This CDR3 has 16 residues. V was pared by 0 bases and J by 7 bases, with 17 bases between. In DNA, the CDR3 is TGCGCCAGCAGCTTGGGTCTACAGGGTGGCTTGAATGAGCAGTTCTTC. Translated, it gives CASSLGLQGGLNEQFF.

The V and J genes are TRBV5-1 and TRBJ2-3; perhaps TRBD2 as D (6 bases). CDR3 length: 14 residues. V dropped 7 bases and J dropped 4 bases, with 16 bases sitting between them. Germline-derived CDR1 and CDR2 are SGHRS and YFSETQ. The CDR3 protein is CASRDSRGADTQYF. The CDR3 coding sequence is TGCGCCAGCCGGGACTCCCGCGGGGCAGATACGCAGTATTTT.

This clonotype was counted a few times. The V gene is TRBV27, the J gene TRBJ1-2, with D tentatively TRBD1 (5 bases). Looked up from germline, CDR1 is MNHEY and CDR2 is SMNVEV (reference sequence). V was clipped by 4 bases and J by 8 bases, with 23 bases between them. The CDR3 has 16 amino acids. In nucleotides, the CDR3 is TGTGCCAGCAGTTCACCTCGGCCCCCGCAGGGCAGGGGCTACACCTTC. This sequence encodes CASSSPRPPQGRGYTF.

As regards this clonotype: A much larger clone lies one base from this, so it may be a read error. As DNA, the CDR3 is TGCAGTGCTGTCTATTGGAACAATGAGCAGTTCTTC. Encoded protein: CSAVYWNNEQFF. The chain employs TRBV20-1 and TRBJ2-1; D unresolved. This CDR3 region has 12 residues. Germline V lookup: CDR1 DFQATT, CDR2 SNEGSKA (reference sequence). Deletions cut 5 bases from V and 5 bases from J, with 10 bases between.

This clonotype was seen ten or more times. CDR3 in DNA: TGTGCCAGCAGCAAAACTAGCGGGAGATACAATGAGCAGTTCTTC. It is translated as CASSKTSGRYNEQFF. The V gene is TRBV7-9, the J gene TRBJ2-1; 11 nucleotides align to TRBD2. This CDR3 comprises 15 residues. In germline, CDR1 is SEHNR, CDR2 FQNEAQ (reference sequence). With V trimmed by 5 bases and J by 4 bases, 4 bases remained unmatched.

This clonotype came up many times. The rearrangement links TRBV10-3 to TRBJ1-1, with D unclear. Germline V gives CDR1 ENHRY, CDR2 SYGVKD. The germline V and J ends were trimmed by 6 bases and 0 bases, with 11 bases remaining between them. The CDR3 length is 14 residues. DNA for the CDR3: TGTGCCATCAGCCGTGGCACGATGAACACTGAAGCTTTCTTT. Translating gives CAISRGTMNTEAFF.

This clonotype has only a few counts. V is TRBV7-2 and J is TRBJ2-7; D might be TRBD2 (5 bases). Trimming took off 5 bases at V and 3 bases at J, with 11 bases between the two ends. Germline CDR1 is SGHTA and CDR2 is FQGNSA. The CDR3 loop spans 13 amino acids. CDR3 bases: TGTGCCAGCAGCCCGGACTTCGTCTACGAGCAGTACTTC. It translates to CASSPDFVYEQYF.

The gene calls are TRBV20-1 and TRBJ2-1, with D perhaps TRBD1 or TRBD2 (5 bases each). CDR3 length: 12 residues. The V and J ends lost 6 bases and 9 bases respectively, with 15 bases between them. The germline V gene encodes CDR1 DFQATT and CDR2 SNEGSKA (reference sequence). The chain's CDR3 is CSAIRDHSEQFF. The CDR3 nucleotides are TGCAGTGCAATCCGGGACCATAGTGAGCAGTTCTTC.

This clonotype was counted at least ten times. The rearrangement uses TRBV6-2 or TRBV6-3 and TRBJ1-1; possibly TRBD1 for D (6 bases). This CDR3 has 12 amino acids. Between the trimmed V and J ends, which lost 8 bases and 8 bases, there was a span of 15 bases. Germline V CDR1 and CDR2: MNHEY, SVGEGT. The CDR3 region is CASAGGQSEAFF. CDR3 DNA: TGTGCCAGCGCCGGGGGGCAATCCGAAGCTTTCTTT.

This clonotype was recorded at least ten times. V usage is TRBV24-1 and J usage is TRBJ2-1; TRBD2 matches at 10 bases. From germline, CDR1 is KGHDR and CDR2 SFDVKD. After removal of 9 bases from V and 6 bases from J, the junction contained 10 bases not matched to a gene. This CDR3 region has 15 residues. CDR3 residues: CATRSASGSINEQFF. The DNA of the CDR3 is TGTGCCACCCGATCCGCTAGCGGGAGTATCAATGAGCAGTTCTTC.

This clonotype was counted ten times or more. The chain recombines TRBV12-3 or TRBV12-4 with TRBJ1-2, with 8 bases that match TRBD1. The CDR3 runs to 15 residues. V dropped 0 bases and J dropped 6; count of bases not matched to a gene: 6. CDR3 in DNA: TGTGCCAGCAGTTTAGCCCAGGGGGCCCTCGATGGCTACACCTTC. Its translation is CASSLAQGALDGYTF.

This clonotype was detected ten times or more. The chain joins TRBV7-9 to TRBJ2-3; TRBD2 agrees at 14 bases. Germline V gene data show CDR1 as SEHNR and CDR2 as FQNEAQ (reference sequence). This CDR3 has 16 amino acids. V lost 5 bases to trimming and J lost 5 bases; unmatched junction nucleotides: 6. In DNA form, the CDR3 reads TGTGCCAGCAGCACCGGACTAGCGGGAGGAGGAGATACGCAGTATTTT. Its translation: CASSTGLAGGGDTQYF.

V usage is TRBV15 and J usage is TRBJ1-5; D might be TRBD1 (6 bases). This CDR3 comprises 15 residues. V was shortened by 1 base and J by 2 bases, with 9 bases between the two germline ends. Germline-derived CDR1 and CDR2 are LNHNV and YYDKDF (reference sequence). This CDR3 is CATSRVAGGNQPQHF. CDR3 bases: TGTGCCACCAGCAGAGTCGCAGGGGGCAATCAGCCCCAGCATTTT.

This clonotype has a count of ten or more. This chain connects TRBV20-1 to TRBJ2-2, with TRBD2 identical over 9 bases. Germline CDR1 is DFQATT and CDR2 is SNEGSKA (reference sequence). The CDR3 runs to 14 residues. V gave up 5 bases and J gave up 5 bases; unmatched junction bases: 6. For the CDR3, the DNA is TGCAGTGCTCTCAGCGGGAGGTCGACCGGGGAGCTGTTTTTT. It codes for CSALSGRSTGELFF.

This clonotype was seen a handful of times. This rearrangement joins TRBV12-3 or TRBV12-4 to TRBJ2-5; weak D call: TRBD1 (5 bases). Trimming removed 1 base from V and 7 bases from J, with 10 bases in between. This CDR3 contains 13 residues. The CDR3 DNA sequence: TGTGCCAGCAGTTTAGACGACAGAGGGACCCAGTACTTC. This gives the protein CASSLDDRGTQYF.

This clonotype has a count of ten or more. The junction shows a germline mismatch at one end, possibly a read error. The chain carries TRBV29-1 and TRBJ2-5; D may be TRBD2 (5 bases). Germline V gene data show CDR1 as SQVTM and CDR2 as ANQGSEA. The CDR3 has 10 amino acids. Here the CDR3 DNA reads TGCACTCAGCGGATCGAAATGGTCAGATTC. Its protein is CTQRIEMVRF.

This clonotype showed up just once. The J gene is TRBJ2-5, the V gene TRBV24-1, with 8 bases aligning to TRBD2. CDR1 and CDR2 from the germline V gene are KGHDR and SFDVKD. There are 16 residues in the CDR3. Germline trimming cut 3 bases from V and 5 bases from J; bases unmatched to any gene: 10. CDR3 nucleotide sequence: TGTGCCACCAGTGATGCCGGGACTAGACGCCATGAGACCCAGTACTTC. Its protein product is CATSDAGTRRHETQYF.

The chain joins TRBV12-3 or TRBV12-4 to TRBJ1-2; 7 nucleotides match TRBD1. This CDR3 is 14 amino acids long. Germline trimming cut 7 bases from V and 3 bases from J; bases unmatched to any gene: 8. The CDR3 spells CASTRTGAYYGYTF. Here the CDR3 DNA reads TGTGCCAGCACCAGAACAGGGGCATACTATGGCTACACCTTC.